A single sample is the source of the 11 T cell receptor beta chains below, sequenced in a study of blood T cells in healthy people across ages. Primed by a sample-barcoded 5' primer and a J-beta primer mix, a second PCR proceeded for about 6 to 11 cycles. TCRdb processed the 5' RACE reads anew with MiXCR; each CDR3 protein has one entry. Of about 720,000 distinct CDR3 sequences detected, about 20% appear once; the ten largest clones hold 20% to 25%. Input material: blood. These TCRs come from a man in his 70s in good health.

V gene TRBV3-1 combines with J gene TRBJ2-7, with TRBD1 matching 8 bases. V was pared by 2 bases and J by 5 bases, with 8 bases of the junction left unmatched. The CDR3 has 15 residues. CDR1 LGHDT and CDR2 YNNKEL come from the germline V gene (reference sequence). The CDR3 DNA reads TGTGCCAGCAGCCAAAGAGGACAGGGAGGCCACGAGCAGTACTTC. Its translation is CASSQRGQGGHEQYF.

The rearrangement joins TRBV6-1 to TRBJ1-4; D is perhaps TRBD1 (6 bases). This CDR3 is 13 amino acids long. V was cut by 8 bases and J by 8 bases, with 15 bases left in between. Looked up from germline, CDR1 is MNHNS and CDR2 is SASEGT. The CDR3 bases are TGTGCCAGCCTGAGGGAAAGGGGGGAAAAACTGTTTTTT. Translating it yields CASLRERGEKLFF.

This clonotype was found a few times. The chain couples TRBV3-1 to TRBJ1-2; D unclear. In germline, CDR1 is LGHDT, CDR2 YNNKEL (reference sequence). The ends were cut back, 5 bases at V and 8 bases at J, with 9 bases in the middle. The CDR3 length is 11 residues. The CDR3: CASSAIGGYTF. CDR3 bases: TGTGCCAGCAGCGCCATTGGGGGCTACACCTTC. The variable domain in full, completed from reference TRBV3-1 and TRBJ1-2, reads DTAVSQTPKYLVTQMGNDKSIKCEQNLGHDTMYWYKQDSKKFLKIMFSYNNKELIINETVPNRFSPKSPDKAHLNLHINSLELGDSAVYFCASSAIGGYTFGSGTRLTVV.

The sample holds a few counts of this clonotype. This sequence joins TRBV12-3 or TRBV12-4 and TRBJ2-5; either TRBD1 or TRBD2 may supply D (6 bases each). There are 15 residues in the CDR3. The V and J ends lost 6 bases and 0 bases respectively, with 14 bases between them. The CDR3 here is CASSQGTGYQETQYF. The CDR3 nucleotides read TGTGCCAGCAGCCAGGGGACTGGGTACCAAGAGACCCAGTACTTC.

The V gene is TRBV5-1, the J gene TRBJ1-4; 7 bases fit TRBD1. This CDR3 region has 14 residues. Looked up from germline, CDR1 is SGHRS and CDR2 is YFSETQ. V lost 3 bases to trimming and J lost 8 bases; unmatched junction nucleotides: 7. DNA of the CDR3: TGCGCCAGCAGCTCTCGGGACAGTAACGAAAAACTGTTTTTT. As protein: CASSSRDSNEKLFF. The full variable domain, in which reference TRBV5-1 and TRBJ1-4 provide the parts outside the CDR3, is KAGVTQTPRYLIKTRGQQVTLSCSPISGHRSVSWYQQTPGQGLQFLFEYFSETQRNKGNFPGRFSGRQFSNSRSEMNVSTLELGDSALYLCASSSRDSNEKLFFGSGTQLSVL.

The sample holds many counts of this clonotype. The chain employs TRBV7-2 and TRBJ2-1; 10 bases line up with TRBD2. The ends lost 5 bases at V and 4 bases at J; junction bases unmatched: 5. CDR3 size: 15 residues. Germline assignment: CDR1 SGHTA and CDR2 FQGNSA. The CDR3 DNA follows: TGTGCCAGCAGCCTCCTAGCGGGAGTTTACAATGAGCAGTTCTTC. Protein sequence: CASSLLAGVYNEQFF.

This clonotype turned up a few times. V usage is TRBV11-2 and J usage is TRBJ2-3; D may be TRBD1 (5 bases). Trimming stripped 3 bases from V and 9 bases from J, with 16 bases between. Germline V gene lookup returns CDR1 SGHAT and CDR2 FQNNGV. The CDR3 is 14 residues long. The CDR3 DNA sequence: TGTGCCAGCAGCTTCTCCCTCGACAGTGAGACGCAGTATTTT. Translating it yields CASSFSLDSETQYF.

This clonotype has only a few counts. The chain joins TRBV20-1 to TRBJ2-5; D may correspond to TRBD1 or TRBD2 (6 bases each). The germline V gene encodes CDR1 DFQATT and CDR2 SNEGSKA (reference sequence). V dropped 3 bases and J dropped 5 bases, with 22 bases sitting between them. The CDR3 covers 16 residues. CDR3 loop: CSASPPEGGSWETQYF. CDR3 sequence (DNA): TGCAGTGCTAGTCCTCCGGAGGGGGGCTCATGGGAGACCCAGTACTTC.

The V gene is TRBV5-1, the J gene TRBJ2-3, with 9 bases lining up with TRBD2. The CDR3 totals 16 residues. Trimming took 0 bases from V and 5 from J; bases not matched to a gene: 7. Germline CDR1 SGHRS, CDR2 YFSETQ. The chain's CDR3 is CASSLDLAGIGDTQYF. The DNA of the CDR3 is TGCGCCAGCAGCTTGGATCTAGCGGGAATTGGAGATACGCAGTATTTT. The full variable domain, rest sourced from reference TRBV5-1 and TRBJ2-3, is KAGVTQTPRYLIKTRGQQVTLSCSPISGHRSVSWYQQTPGQGLQFLFEYFSETQRNKGNFPGRFSGRQFSNSRSEMNVSTLELGDSALYLCASSLDLAGIGDTQYFGPGTRLTVL.

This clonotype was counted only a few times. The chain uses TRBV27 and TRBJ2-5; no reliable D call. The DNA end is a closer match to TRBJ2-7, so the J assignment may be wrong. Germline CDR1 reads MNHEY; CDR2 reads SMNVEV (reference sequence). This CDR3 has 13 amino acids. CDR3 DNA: TGTGCCAGCAGTTTTGGCACGGGCTACGAGCAGTACTTC. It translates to CASSFGTGYEQYF.

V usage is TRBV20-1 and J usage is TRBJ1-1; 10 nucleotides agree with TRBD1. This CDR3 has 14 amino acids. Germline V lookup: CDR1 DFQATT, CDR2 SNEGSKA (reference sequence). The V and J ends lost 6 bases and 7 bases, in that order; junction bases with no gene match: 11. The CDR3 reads CSAPGQGGDLEAFF. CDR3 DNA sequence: TGCAGTGCGCCCGGACAGGGGGGCGACCTTGAAGCTTTCTTT.